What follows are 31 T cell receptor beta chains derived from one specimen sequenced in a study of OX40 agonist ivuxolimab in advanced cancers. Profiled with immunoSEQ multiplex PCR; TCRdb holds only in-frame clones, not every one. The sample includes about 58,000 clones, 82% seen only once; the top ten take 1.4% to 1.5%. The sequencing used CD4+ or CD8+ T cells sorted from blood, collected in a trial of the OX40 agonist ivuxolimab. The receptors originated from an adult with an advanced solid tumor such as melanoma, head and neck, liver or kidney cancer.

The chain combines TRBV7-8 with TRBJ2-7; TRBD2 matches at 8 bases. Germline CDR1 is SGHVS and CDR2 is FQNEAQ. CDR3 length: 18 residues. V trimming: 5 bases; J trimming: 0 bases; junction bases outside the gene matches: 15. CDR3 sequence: CASSLTSASPPNSYEQYF. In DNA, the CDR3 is TGTGCCAGCAGCCTGACTAGCGCAAGTCCTCCGAACTCCTACGAGCAGTACTTC.

CDR3 amino acids: CASSEGTVLGEQFF. For the CDR3, the DNA is TGTGCCAGCAGTGAGGGGACAGTCCTAGGTGAGCAGTTCTTC. This chain connects TRBV25-1 to TRBJ2-1; 7 bases are shared with TRBD1. This CDR3 has 14 amino acids. Germline CDR1 MGHDK, CDR2 SYGVNS. Trimming at V came to 3 bases and at J to 9 bases, leaving 8 bases not matched to a gene.

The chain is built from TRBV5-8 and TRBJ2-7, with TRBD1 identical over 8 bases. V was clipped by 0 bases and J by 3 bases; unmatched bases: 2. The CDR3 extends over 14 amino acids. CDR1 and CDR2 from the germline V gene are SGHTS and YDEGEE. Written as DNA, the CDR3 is TGTGCCAGCAGCTTGGGACAGGGGCGCTACGAGCAGTACTTC. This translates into CASSLGQGRYEQYF.

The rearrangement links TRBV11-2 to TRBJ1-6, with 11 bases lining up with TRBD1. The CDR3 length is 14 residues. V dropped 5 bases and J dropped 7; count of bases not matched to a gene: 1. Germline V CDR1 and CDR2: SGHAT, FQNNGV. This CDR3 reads CASSRDRGNSPLHF. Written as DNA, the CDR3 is TGTGCCAGCAGCCGGGACAGGGGGAATTCACCCCTCCACTTT.

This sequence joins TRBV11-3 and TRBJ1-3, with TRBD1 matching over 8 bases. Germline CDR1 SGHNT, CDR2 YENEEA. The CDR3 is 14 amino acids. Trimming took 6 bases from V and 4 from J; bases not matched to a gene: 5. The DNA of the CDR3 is TGTGCCAGCAGTTCTTGGACAGGGGGAAACACCATATATTTT. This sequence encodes CASSSWTGGNTIYF. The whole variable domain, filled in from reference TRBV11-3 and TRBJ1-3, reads EAGVVQSPRYKIIEKKQPVAFWCNPISGHNTLYWYLQNLGQGPELLIRYENEEAVDDSQLPKDRFSAERLKGVDSTLKIQPAELGDSAVYLCASSSWTGGNTIYFGEGSWLTVV.

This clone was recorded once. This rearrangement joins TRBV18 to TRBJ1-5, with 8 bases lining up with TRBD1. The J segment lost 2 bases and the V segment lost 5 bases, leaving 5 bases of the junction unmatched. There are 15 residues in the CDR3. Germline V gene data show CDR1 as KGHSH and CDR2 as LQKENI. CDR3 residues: CASSSTGVGNQPQHF. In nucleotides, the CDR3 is TGTGCCAGCTCATCGACAGGGGTCGGCAATCAGCCCCAGCATTTT. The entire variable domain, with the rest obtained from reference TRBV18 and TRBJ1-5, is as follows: NAGVMQNPRHLVRRRGQEARLRCSPMKGHSHVYWYRQLPEEGLKFMVYLQKENIIDESGMPKERFSAEFPKEGPSILRIQQVVRGDSAAYFCASSSTGVGNQPQHFGDGTRLSIL.

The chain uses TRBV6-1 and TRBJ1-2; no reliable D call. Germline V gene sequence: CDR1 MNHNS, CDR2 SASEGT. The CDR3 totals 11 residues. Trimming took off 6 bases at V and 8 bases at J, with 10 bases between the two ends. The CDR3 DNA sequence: TGTGCCAGCAGACAGAATCGCGGCTACACCTTC. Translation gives CASRQNRGYTF.

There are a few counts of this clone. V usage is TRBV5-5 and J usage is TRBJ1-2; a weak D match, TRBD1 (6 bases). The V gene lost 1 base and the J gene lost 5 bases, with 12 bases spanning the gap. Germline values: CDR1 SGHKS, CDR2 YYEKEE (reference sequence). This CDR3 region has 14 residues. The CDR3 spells CASSLRGQPYGYTF. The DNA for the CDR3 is TGTGCCAGCAGCTTGCGGGGGCAACCGTATGGCTACACCTTC.

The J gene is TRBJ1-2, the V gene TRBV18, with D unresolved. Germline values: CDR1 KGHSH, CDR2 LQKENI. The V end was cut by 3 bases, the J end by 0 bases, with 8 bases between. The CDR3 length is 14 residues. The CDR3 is CASSPEGANYGYTF. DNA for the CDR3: TGTGCCAGCTCACCGGAGGGCGCTAACTATGGCTACACCTTC.

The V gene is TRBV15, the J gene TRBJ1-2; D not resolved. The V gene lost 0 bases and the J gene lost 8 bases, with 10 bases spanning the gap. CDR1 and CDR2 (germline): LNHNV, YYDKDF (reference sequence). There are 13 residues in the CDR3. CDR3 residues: CATSRDFRQGYTF. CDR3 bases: TGTGCCACCAGCAGAGATTTTCGGCAGGGCTACACCTTC.

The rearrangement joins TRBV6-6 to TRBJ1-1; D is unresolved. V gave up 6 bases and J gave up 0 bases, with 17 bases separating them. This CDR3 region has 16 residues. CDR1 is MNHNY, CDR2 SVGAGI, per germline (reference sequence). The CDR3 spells CASSPPGLLMNTEAFF. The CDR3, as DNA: TGTGCCAGCAGCCCTCCGGGTCTCCTCATGAACACTGAAGCTTTCTTT.

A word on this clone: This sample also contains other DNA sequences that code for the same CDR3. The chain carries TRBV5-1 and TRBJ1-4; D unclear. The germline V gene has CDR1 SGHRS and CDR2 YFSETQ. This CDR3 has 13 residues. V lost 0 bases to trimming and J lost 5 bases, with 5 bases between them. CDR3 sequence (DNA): TGCGCCAGCAGCTTGGCAGAAAATGAAAAACTGTTTTTT. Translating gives CASSLAENEKLFF.

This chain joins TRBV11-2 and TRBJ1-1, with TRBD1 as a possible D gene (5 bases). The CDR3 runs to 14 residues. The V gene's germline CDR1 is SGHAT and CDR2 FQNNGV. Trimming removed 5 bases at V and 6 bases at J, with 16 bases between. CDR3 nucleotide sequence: TGTGCCAGCAGCCCCCCCGGCAGGGTGGCTGAAGCTTTCTTT. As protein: CASSPPGRVAEAFF.

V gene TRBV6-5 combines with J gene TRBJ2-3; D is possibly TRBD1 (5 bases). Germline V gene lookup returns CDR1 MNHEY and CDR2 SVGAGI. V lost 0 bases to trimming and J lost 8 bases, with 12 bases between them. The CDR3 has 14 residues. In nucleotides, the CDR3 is TGTGCCAGCAGTTACTCGCCCAGGGTGAGTACGCAGTATTTT. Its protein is CASSYSPRVSTQYF.

The CDR3 sequence is CASSPKQGLDYTF. The CDR3 nucleotides are TGTGCCAGCTCACCAAAACAGGGCTTGGACTACACCTTC. The chain links TRBV18 to TRBJ1-2; tentatively, D is TRBD1 (6 bases). Trimming pared 2 bases from V and 10 bases from J, leaving 14 bases between. Germline lookup yields CDR1 KGHSH and CDR2 LQKENI. The CDR3 totals 13 residues.

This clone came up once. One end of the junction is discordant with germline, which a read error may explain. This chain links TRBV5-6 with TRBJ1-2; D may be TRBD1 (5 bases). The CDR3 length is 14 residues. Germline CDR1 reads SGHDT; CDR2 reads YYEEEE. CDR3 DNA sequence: TGTGCCAGCAGCCTTTATGGGGACCCCTATGGCTACGCCTTC. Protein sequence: CASSLYGDPYGYAF.

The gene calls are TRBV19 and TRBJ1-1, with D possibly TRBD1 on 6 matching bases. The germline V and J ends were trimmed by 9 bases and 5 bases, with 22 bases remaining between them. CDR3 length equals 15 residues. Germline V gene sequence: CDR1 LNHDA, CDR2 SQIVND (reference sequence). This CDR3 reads CARNAGPKGGTEAFF. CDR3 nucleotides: TGTGCCAGAAACGCCGGGCCTAAGGGGGGGACTGAAGCTTTCTTT.

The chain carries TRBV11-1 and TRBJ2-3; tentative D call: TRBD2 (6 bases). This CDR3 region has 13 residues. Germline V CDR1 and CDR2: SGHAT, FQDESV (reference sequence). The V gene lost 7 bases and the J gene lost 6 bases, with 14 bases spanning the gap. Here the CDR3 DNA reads TGTGCCAGCAACAACGTGGGGAGGGATACGCAGTATTTT. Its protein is CASNNVGRDTQYF.

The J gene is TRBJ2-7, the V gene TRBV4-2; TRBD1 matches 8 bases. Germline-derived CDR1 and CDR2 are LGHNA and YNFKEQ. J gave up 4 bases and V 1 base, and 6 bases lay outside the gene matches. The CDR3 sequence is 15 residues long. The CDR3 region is CASSQGPQGAYEQYF. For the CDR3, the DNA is TGTGCCAGCAGCCAAGGACCCCAGGGGGCATACGAGCAGTACTTC.

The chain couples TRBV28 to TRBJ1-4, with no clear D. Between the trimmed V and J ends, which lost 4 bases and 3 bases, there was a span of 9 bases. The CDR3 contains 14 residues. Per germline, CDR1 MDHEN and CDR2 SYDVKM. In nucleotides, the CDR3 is TGTGCCAGCAGTTCCTGGGAGCCTAATGAAAAACTGTTTTTT. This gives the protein CASSSWEPNEKLFF.

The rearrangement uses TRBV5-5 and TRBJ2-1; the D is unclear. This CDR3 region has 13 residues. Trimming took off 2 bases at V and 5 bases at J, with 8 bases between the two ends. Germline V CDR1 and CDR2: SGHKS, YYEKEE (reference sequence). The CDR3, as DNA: TGTGCCAGCAGCTTAGGCAGAAACAATGAGCAGTTCTTC. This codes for CASSLGRNNEQFF.

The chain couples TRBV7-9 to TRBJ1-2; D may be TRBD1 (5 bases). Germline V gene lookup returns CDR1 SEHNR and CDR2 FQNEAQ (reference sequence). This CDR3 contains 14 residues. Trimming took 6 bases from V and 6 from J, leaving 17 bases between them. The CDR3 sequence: CASSPRDRRDGYTF. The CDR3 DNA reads TGTGCCAGCAGTCCGAGGGACCGCAGGGATGGCTACACCTTC.

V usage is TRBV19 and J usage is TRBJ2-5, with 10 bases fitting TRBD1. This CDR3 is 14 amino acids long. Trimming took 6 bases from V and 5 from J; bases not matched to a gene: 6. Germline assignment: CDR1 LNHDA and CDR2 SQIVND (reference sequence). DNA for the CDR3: TGTGCCAGTAGGCGACAGGGGGCCGTTGAGACCCAGTACTTC. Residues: CASRRQGAVETQYF.

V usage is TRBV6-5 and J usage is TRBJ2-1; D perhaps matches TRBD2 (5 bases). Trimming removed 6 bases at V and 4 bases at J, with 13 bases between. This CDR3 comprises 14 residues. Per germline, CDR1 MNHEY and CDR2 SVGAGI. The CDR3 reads CASSLAGEYNEQFF. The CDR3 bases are TGTGCCAGCAGCCTCGCCGGGGAATACAATGAGCAGTTCTTC.

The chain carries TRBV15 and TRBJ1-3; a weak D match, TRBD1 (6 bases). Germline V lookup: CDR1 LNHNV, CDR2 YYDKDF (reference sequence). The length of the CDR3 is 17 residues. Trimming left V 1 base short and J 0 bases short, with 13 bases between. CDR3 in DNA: TGTGCCACCAGCAGAGCAGGGGACGCCAGCTCTGGAAACACCATATATTTT. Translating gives CATSRAGDASSGNTIYF.

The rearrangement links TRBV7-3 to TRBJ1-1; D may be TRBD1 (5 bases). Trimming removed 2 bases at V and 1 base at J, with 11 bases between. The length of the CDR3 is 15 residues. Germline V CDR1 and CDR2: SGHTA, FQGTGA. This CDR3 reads CASSLVAGQNTEAFF. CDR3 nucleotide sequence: TGTGCCAGCAGCTTAGTTGCAGGGCAGAACACTGAAGCTTTCTTT.

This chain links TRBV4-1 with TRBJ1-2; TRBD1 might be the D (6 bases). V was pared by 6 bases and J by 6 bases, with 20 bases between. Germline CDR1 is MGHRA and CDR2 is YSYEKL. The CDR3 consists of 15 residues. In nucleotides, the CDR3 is TGCGCCAGCAGGCCCACTCAGGGCAGGGGAAATGGCTACACCTTC. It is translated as CASRPTQGRGNGYTF.

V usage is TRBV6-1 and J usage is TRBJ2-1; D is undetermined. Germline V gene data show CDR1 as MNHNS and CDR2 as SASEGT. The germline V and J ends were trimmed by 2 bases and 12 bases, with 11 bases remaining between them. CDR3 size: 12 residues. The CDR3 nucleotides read TGTGCCAGCAGTGAAATCAGGTCGTTGCAGTTCTTC. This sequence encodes CASSEIRSLQFF.

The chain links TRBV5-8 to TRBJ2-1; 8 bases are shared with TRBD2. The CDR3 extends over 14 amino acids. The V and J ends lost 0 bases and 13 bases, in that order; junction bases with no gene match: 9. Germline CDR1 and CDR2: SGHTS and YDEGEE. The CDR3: CASSLEVAGTSQFF. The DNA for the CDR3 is TGTGCCAGCAGCTTGGAAGTAGCCGGGACTAGTCAGTTCTTC.

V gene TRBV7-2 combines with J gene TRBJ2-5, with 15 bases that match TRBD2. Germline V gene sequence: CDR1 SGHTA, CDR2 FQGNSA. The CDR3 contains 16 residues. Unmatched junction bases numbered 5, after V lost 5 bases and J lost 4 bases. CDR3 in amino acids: CASSARTSGGVETQYF. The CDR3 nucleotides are TGTGCCAGCAGCGCCCGGACTAGCGGGGGGGTAGAGACCCAGTACTTC.

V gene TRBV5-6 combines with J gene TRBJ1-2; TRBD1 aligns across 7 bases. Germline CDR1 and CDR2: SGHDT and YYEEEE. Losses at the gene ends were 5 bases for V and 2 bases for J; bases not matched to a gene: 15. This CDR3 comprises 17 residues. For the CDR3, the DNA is TGTGCCAGCAGGAAAAACCTACCGGGACAGAAAAACTATGGCTACACCTTC. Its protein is CASRKNLPGQKNYGYTF.